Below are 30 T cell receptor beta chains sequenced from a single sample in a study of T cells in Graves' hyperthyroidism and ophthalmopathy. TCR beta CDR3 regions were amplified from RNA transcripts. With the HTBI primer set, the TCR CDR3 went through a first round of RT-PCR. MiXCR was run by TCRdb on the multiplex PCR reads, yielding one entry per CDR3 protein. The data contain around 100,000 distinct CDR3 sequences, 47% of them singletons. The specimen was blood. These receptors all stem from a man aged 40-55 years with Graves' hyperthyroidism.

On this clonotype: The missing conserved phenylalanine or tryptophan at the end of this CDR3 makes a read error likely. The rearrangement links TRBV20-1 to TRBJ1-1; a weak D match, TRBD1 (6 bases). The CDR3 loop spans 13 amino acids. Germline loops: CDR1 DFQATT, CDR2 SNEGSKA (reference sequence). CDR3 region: CRKEGRGTAGAFI. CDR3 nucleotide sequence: TGCAGGAAGGAGGGAAGGGGGACGGCTGGAGCTTTCATT.

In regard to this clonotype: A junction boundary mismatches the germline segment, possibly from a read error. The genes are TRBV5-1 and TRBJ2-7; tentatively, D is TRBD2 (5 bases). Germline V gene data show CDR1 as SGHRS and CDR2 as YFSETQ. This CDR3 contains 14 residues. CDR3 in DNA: TGCGCCAGCAGCTTGGAAGGGAACACCGGGGAGCTGTACTTC. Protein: CASSLEGNTGELYF.

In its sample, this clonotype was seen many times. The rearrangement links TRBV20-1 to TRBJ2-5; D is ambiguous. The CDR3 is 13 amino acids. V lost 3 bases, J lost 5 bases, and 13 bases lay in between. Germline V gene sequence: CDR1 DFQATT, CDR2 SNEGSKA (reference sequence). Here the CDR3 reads CSARSQFGETQYF. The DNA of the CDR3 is TGCAGTGCTAGGAGCCAGTTTGGGGAGACCCAGTACTTC.

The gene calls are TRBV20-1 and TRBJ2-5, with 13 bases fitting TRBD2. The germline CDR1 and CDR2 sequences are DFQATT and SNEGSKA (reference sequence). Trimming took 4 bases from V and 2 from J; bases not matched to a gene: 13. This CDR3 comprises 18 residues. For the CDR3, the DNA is TGCAGTGCTAAGCAGCCCGGGACTAGCGGGGAAGGGCAAGAGACCCAGTACTTC. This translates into CSAKQPGTSGEGQETQYF.

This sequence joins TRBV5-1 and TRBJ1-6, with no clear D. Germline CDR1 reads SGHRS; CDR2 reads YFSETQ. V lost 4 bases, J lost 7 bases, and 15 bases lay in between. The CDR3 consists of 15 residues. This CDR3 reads CASSATRVWNSPLHF. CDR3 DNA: TGCGCCAGCAGCGCGACTAGGGTGTGGAATTCACCCCTCCACTTT.

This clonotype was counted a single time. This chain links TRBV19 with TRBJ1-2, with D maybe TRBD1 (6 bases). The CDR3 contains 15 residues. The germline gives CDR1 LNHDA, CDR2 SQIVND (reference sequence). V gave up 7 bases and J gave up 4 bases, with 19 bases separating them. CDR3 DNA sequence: TGTGCCAGTAAAGCCGGGACAATCGGAGTCTATGGCTACACCTTC. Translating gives CASKAGTIGVYGYTF.

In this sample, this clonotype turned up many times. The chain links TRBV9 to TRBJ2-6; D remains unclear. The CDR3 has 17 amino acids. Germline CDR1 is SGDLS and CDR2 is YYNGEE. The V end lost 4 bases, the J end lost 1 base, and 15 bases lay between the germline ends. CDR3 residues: CASSPELVGSGANVLTF. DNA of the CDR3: TGTGCCAGCAGCCCTGAGTTGGTGGGGTCTGGGGCCAACGTCCTGACTTTC.

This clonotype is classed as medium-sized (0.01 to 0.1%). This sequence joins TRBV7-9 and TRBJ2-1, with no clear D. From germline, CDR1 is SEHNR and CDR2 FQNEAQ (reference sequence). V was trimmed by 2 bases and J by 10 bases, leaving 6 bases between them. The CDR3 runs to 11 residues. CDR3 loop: CASSLFGEQFF. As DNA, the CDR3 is TGTGCCAGCAGCTTATTTGGGGAGCAGTTCTTC.

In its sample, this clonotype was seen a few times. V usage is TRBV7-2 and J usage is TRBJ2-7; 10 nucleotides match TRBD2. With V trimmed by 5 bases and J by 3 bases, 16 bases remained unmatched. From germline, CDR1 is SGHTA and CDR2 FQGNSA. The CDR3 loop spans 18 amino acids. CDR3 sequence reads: CASSQRGAASGRGYEQYF. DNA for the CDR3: TGTGCCAGCAGCCAAAGGGGGGCGGCTAGCGGGAGAGGCTACGAGCAGTACTTC.

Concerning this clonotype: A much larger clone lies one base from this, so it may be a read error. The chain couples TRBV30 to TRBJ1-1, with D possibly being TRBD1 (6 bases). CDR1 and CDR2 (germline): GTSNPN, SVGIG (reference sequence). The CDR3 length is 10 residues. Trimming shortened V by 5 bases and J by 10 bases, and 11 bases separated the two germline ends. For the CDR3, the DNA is TGTGCCTGGGGCAGGGGTCGAGCTTTCTTT. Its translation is CAWGRGRAFF.

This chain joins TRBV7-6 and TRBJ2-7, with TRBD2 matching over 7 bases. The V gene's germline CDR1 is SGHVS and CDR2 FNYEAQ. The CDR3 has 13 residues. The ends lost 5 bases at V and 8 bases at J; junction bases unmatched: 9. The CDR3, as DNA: TGTGCCAGCAGCGAAACCGAGACTAGCAAGCAGTACTTC. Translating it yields CASSETETSKQYF.

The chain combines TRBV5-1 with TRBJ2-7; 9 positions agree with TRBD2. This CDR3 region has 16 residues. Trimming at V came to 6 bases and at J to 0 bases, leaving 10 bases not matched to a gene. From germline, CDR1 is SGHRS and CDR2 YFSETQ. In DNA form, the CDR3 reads TGCGCCAGCACCGCAAACTTGGGACTAGCCTCCTACGAGCAGTACTTC. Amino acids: CASTANLGLASYEQYF.

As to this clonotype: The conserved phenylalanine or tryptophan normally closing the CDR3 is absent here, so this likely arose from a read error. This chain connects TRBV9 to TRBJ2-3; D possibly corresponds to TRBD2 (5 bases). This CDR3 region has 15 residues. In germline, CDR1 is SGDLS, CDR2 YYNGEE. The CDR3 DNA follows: TGTGCCAGCAGCGTAGGAGGGTCTAGCAAAGATACGCAGTATGTT. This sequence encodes CASSVGGSSKDTQYV.

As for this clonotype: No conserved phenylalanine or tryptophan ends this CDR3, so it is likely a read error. The CDR3 DNA follows: TGTGCCAGCAGCCTACCGACTAGCGGGGGGTCCTACGAGCAGTACTGC. Protein sequence: CASSLPTSGGSYEQYC. The rearrangement uses TRBV7-2 and TRBJ2-7, with 13 nucleotides matching TRBD2. Germline V lookup: CDR1 SGHTA, CDR2 FQGNSA. The CDR3 runs 16 residues. After removal of 5 bases from V and 1 base from J, the junction contained 5 bases not matched to a gene.

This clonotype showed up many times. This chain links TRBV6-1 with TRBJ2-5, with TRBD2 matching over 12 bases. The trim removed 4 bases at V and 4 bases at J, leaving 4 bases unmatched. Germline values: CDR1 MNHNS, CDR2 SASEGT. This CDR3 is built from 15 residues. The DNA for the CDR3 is TGTGCCAGCAGTGGGCTAGCGGGGGGGGGAGAGACCCAGTACTTC. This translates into CASSGLAGGGETQYF.

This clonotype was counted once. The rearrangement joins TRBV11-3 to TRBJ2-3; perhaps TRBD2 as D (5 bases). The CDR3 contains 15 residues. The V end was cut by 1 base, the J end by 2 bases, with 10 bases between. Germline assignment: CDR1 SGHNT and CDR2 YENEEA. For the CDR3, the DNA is TGTGCCAGCAGCTTAGCGGGGTTAGACACAGATACGCAGTATTTT. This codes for CASSLAGLDTDTQYF. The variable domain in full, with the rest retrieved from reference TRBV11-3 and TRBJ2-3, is EAGVVQSPRYKIIEKKQPVAFWCNPISGHNTLYWYLQNLGQGPELLIRYENEEAVDDSQLPKDRFSAERLKGVDSTLKIQPAELGDSAVYLCASSLAGLDTDTQYFGPGTRLTVL.

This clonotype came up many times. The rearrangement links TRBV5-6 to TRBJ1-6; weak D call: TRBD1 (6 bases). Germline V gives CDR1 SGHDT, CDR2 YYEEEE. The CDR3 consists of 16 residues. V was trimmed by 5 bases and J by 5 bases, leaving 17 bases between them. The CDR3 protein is CASSLTGRVDNSPLHF. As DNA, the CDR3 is TGTGCCAGCAGTCTTACAGGGAGGGTGGATAATTCACCCCTCCACTTT.

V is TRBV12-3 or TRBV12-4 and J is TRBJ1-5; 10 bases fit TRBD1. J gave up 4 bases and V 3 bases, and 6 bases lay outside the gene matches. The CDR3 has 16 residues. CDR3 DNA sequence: TGTGCCAGCAGTTTGGGGACAGGGGCCTGGAATCAGCCCCAGCATTTT. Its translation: CASSLGTGAWNQPQHF.

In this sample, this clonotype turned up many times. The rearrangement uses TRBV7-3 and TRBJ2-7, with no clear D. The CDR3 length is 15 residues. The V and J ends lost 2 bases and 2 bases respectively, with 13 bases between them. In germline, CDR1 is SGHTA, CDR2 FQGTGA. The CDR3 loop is CASSLGPSPTYEQYF. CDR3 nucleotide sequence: TGTGCCAGCAGCTTAGGTCCATCCCCAACCTACGAGCAGTACTTC.

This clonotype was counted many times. The CDR3 nucleotides are TGTGCCAGCAGGCGTGAGGACAGGGAGAGGCATGGCTACACCTTC. Residues: CASRREDRERHGYTF. The chain links TRBV5-4 to TRBJ1-2; TRBD1 agrees at 8 bases. J was trimmed by 6 bases and V by 5 bases; bases with no gene match: 12. The germline CDR1 and CDR2 sequences are SGHNT and YYREEE (reference sequence). This CDR3 has 15 residues.

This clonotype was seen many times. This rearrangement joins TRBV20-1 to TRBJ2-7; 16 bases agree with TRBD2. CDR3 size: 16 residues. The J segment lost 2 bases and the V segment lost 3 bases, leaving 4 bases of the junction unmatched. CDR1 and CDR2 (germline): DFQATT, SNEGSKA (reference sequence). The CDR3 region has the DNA TGCAGTGCTAGCTCCGGGACTAGCGGGGGGGCCTACGAGCAGTACTTC. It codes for CSASSGTSGGAYEQYF.

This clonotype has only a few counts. This CDR3 reads CASSLGQGDFMNTEAFF. The CDR3 nucleotides are TGTGCCAGCAGCCTAGGACAGGGGGACTTCATGAACACTGAAGCTTTCTTT. V gene TRBV11-2 combines with J gene TRBJ1-1; TRBD1 aligns across 10 bases. V lost 5 bases to trimming and J lost 0 bases; unmatched junction nucleotides: 9. Germline CDR1 SGHAT, CDR2 FQNNGV. The CDR3 runs 17 residues.

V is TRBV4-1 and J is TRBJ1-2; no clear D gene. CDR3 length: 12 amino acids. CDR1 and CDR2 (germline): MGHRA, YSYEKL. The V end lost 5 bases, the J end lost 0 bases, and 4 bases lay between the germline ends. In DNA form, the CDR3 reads TGCGCCAGCAGCGGGACTAACTATGGCTACACCTTC. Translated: CASSGTNYGYTF.

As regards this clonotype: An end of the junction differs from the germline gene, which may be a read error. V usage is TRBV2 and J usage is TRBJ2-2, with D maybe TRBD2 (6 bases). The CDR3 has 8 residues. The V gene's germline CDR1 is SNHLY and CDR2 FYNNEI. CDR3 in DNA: TGTGCCAGCAGTGCGGGGGTTTTT. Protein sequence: CASSAGVF.

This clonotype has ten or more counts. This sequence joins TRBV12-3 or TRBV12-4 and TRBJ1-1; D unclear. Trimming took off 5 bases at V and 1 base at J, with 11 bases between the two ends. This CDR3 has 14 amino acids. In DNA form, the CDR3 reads TGTGCCAGCAGTCTTGTTGGATCGAACACTGAAGCTTTCTTT. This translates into CASSLVGSNTEAFF.

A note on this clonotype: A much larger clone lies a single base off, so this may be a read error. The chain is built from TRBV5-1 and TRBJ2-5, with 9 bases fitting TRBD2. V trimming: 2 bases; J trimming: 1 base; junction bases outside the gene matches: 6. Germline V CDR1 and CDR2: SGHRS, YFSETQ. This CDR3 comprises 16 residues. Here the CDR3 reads CASSLRPAGGQETQYF. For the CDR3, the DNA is TGCGCCAGCAGCTTAAGACCAGCGGGGGGCCAAGAGACCCAGTACTTC. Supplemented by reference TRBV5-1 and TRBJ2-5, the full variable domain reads KAGVTQTPRYLIKTRGQQVTLSCSPISGHRSVSWYQQTPGQGLQFLFEYFSETQRNKGNFPGRFSGRQFSNSRSEMNVSTLELGDSALYLCASSLRPAGGQETQYFGPGTRLLVL.

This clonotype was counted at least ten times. DNA for the CDR3: TGTGCCAGCAGCTTAGAGATGGGACTAGCGGGGGATGAGCAGTTCTTC. It encodes CASSLEMGLAGDEQFF. This chain connects TRBV7-2 to TRBJ2-1; 14 positions agree with TRBD2. Germline values: CDR1 SGHTA, CDR2 FQGNSA. The V segment lost 1 base and the J segment 8 bases; nucleotides outside the gene matches: 4. The CDR3 extends over 16 amino acids.

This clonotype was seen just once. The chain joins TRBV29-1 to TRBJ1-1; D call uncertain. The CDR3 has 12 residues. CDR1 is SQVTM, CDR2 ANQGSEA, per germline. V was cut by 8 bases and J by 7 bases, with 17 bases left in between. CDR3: CSITHNEIEAFF. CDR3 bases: TGCAGCATTACCCATAACGAGATTGAAGCTTTCTTT. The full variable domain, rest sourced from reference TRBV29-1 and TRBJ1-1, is SAVISQKPSRDICQRGTSLTIQCQVDSQVTMMFWYRQQPGQSLTLIATANQGSEATYESGFVIDKFPISRPNLTFSTLTVSNMSPEDSSIYLCSITHNEIEAFFGQGTRLTVV.

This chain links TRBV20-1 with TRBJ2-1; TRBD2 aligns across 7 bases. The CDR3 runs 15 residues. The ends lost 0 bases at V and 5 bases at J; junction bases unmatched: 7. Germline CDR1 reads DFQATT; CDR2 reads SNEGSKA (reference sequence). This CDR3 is CSARDGAGADNEQFF. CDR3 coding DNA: TGCAGTGCTAGAGATGGGGCGGGAGCCGACAATGAGCAGTTCTTC.

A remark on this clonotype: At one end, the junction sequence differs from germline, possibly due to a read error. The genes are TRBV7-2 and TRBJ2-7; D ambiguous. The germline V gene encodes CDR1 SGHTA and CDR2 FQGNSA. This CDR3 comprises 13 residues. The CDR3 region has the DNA TGTGCCGGCAGCTTGGCCCAAGCCTATGAGCAGTACTTC. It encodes CAGSLAQAYEQYF.